The present TCR beta chain was sequenced within a study of blood T cell repertoires in COVID-19. In the study overall: T cells, B-cell-depleted T cells, or PBMCs supplied cDNA or gDNA.

Participants spanned ages roughly 18 to 95 years and resided in roughly 22 US areas. The method was immunoSEQ multiplex PCR; TCRdb's version includes in-frame clones alone and lacks a portion of them. Of 360,000 or so clones listed, about 90% were seen once; the top ten hold approximately 1%. This CDR3 comprises 15 residues. After removal of 5 bases from V and 6 bases from J, the junction contained 15 bases not matched to a gene. Per germline, CDR1 SQVTM and CDR2 ANQGSEA. This TCR was recovered from a woman in her twenties or thirties who had been exposed to COVID-19. What was sequenced was PBMCs or T cells enriched from blood (not recorded which). The rearrangement links TRBV29-1 to TRBJ1-2; TRBD1 aligns across 7 bases. In DNA form, the CDR3 reads TGCAGCGTTCCATCTCCGGGACAGCTGTTGGATGGCTACACCTTC. Translated: CSVPSPGQLLDGYTF.